This TCR beta chain was profiled in a study of low-dose radiotherapy and immunotherapy resistance in tumors. About the study: Across 26 weeks, 13 Gy in total went to Cohort 2, delivered as 1 Gy per fraction every two weeks.

The authors ran about 21 PCR cycles to amplify TCRs with a constant-region primer and V-primer adapter. TCRdb processed the reads anew with MiXCR; each CDR3 protein has one entry. The table includes over 50,000 distinct CDR3 sequences, 33% detected once. Time point of the sample: after trial treatment. Treatment described: LDRT plus nivolumab, ipilimumab, low-dose cyclophosphamide and aspirin (RACIN trial). Administered to the donors were nivolumab, ipilimumab, aspirin, low-dose cyclophosphamide and low-dose radiotherapy. Those eligible were patients bearing advanced solid tumors lacking tumor-infiltrating lymphocytes. The source material was PBMCs, sampled after low-dose radiotherapy plus immunotherapy. The source of this sequence is a male donor with rectosigmoid adenocarcinoma.

This chain's CDR3 is CASSLELFNYGYTF. Written as DNA, the CDR3 is TGTGCCAGCAGTTTGGAGTTGTTTAACTATGGCTACACCTTC. The rearrangement joins TRBV28 to TRBJ1-2; D unclear. The CDR3 is made up of 14 amino acids. From germline, CDR1 is MDHEN and CDR2 SYDVKM. The V and J ends lost 3 bases and 1 base respectively, with 9 bases between them.